Following are 3 T cell receptor beta chains from one sample sequenced in a study of EBV T-cell therapy then PD-1 blockade in nasopharyngeal carcinoma (dated by TCRdb to the early 2020s). The protocol used for the library was the immunoSEQ multiplex PCR assay. TCRdb took this table from immuneACCESS and kept in-frame rearrangements with V and J called. Such tables lack part of the clones; where checked against another copy, unresolved V genes explain under half of the gap, and the rest is unexplained. Across this sample there are about 22,000 clones, with about four fifths seen only once. The leading ten clones occupy around 24% of the sample. Their antigens remain unidentified. What this sample's treatment or condition label stands for: AdE1-LMPpoly-expanded autologous EBV-specific T-cell therapy followed by anti-PD-1 nivolumab. The sequencing used CD8+ T cells from blood, collected at day -245 from a patient whose treatment included autologous EBV-specific T cells and nivolumab. Receptors were obtained from a man aged 35 to 55 with nasopharyngeal carcinoma.

The J gene is TRBJ1-1, the V gene TRBV7-3; perhaps TRBD1 as D (5 bases). V gave up 5 bases and J gave up 0 bases, with 7 bases separating them. This CDR3 region has 13 residues. Germline assignment: CDR1 SGHTA and CDR2 FQGTGA. CDR3 coding DNA: TGTGCCAGCAGCGCGACAGTGAACACTGAAGCTTTCTTT. Translated: CASSATVNTEAFF.

V is TRBV6-2 or TRBV6-3 and J is TRBJ1-2; no reliable D call. The CDR3 covers 13 residues. Germline V CDR1 and CDR2: MNHEY, SVGEGT. V gave up 2 bases and J gave up 2 bases, with 6 bases separating them. Here the CDR3 reads CASSYVKNYGYTF. The CDR3 nucleotides read TGTGCCAGCAGTTACGTCAAGAACTATGGCTACACCTTC.

The V and J genes are TRBV3-1 (or the pseudogene TRBV3-2) and TRBJ2-5; no clear D gene. CDR1 is LGHDT, CDR2 YNNKEL, per germline (reference sequence). CDR3 length: 16 residues. Trimming cost V 4 bases and J 5 bases, with 20 bases left between them. CDR3 residues: CASSLSGLQQVETQYF. CDR3 nucleotides: TGTGCCAGCAGCCTTTCCGGGCTCCAGCAGGTTGAGACCCAGTACTTC.